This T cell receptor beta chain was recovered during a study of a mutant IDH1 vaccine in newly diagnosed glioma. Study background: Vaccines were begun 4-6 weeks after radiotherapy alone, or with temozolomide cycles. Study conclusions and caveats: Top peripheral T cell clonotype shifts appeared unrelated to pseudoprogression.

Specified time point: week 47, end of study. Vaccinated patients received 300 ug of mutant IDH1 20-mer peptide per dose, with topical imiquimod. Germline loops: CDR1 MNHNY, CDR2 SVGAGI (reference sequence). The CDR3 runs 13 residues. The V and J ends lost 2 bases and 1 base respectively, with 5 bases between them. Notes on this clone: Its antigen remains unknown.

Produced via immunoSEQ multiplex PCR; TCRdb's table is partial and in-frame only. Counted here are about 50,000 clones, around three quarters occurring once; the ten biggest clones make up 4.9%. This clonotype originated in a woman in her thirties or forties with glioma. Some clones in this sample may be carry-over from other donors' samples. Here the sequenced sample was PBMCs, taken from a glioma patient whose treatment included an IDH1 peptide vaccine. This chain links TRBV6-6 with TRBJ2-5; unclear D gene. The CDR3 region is CASSYRSQETQYF. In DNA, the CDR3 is TGTGCCAGCAGTTACAGGAGCCAAGAGACCCAGTACTTC.